One sample yielded the 32 T cell receptor beta chains listed below, sequenced in a study of T-cell reconstitution after alpha-beta-depleted transplantation in children. For TCRbeta, the library was prepared with unique molecular identifiers. Each CDR3 protein is one row after TCRdb ran MiXCR on the PCR reads. The sample consists of 400,000 to 500,000 distinct CDR3 sequences, about a tenth of them appearing once. The material was PBMCs from the stem cell graft donor, obtained from the stem cell graft. The receptors were gathered from a human donor who donated a stem cell graft to a child with acute myeloid leukemia.

This clonotype was counted many times. This rearrangement joins TRBV29-1 to TRBJ2-5, with TRBD2 matching 8 bases. Trimming removed 5 bases from V and 6 bases from J; junction bases left unmatched: 5. Looked up from germline, CDR1 is SQVTM and CDR2 is ANQGSEA. The CDR3 is 12 residues long. In DNA form, the CDR3 reads TGCAGCGTTTTCAGCGGGAGACAGACCCAGTACTTC. Translating gives CSVFSGRQTQYF.

The chain couples TRBV5-1 to TRBJ1-2; D gene unclear. The CDR3 totals 12 residues. Germline lookup yields CDR1 SGHRS and CDR2 YFSETQ. V was trimmed by 0 bases and J by 5 bases, leaving 5 bases between them. The CDR3 spells CASSLDFYGYTF. The CDR3 bases are TGCGCCAGCAGCTTGGATTTTTATGGCTACACCTTC.

This clonotype was seen a handful of times. The chain couples TRBV9 to TRBJ2-7; D might be TRBD2 (5 bases). V was pared by 4 bases and J by 0 bases, with 11 bases between. In germline, CDR1 is SGDLS, CDR2 YYNGEE. The CDR3 consists of 14 residues. Here the CDR3 DNA reads TGTGCCAGCAGCCCCACCGGGATCTCCTACGAGCAGTACGTC. It codes for CASSPTGISYEQYV.

This rearrangement joins TRBV20-1 to TRBJ2-3; no reliable D call. The germline CDR1 and CDR2 sequences are DFQATT and SNEGSKA (reference sequence). This CDR3 region has 11 residues. V gave up 3 bases and J gave up 5 bases, with 6 bases separating them. Written as DNA, the CDR3 is TGCAGTGCTAGGGTGTTAGATACGCAGTATTTT. Translating gives CSARVLDTQYF.

V is TRBV6-2 or TRBV6-3 and J is TRBJ2-2, with 8 bases that match TRBD2. J lost 5 bases, V lost 5 bases, and 10 bases had no gene match. CDR1 is MNHEY and CDR2 is SVGEGT in the germline V gene. This CDR3 spans 16 amino acids. CDR3 DNA sequence: TGTGCCAGCAGTCGCCTTAGCGGGATAGGAACCGGGGAGCTGTTTTTT. It encodes CASSRLSGIGTGELFF.

In DNA, the CDR3 is TGTGCCAGCAGCCCGCGGGACTATGAGCAGTTCTTC. It yields the protein CASSPRDYEQFF. V gene TRBV7-8 combines with J gene TRBJ2-1, with a possible D match to TRBD2 (6 bases). CDR1 and CDR2 (germline): SGHVS, FQNEAQ. CDR3 length: 12 residues. Trimming took off 5 bases at V and 8 bases at J, with 10 bases between the two ends.

This clonotype has only a few counts. V gene TRBV7-2 combines with J gene TRBJ2-3; 8 positions agree with TRBD2. Germline assignment: CDR1 SGHTA and CDR2 FQGNSA. CDR3 length: 16 amino acids. V shed 2 bases and J 2 bases; nucleotides not matched to a gene: 6. CDR3 region: CASSLTSGPPTDTQYF. CDR3 nucleotides: TGTGCCAGCAGCTTAACTAGCGGCCCCCCCACAGATACGCAGTATTTT.

The chain employs TRBV20-1 and TRBJ2-1; 8 nucleotides match TRBD1. Trimming at V came to 3 bases and at J to 8 bases, leaving 6 bases not matched to a gene. Looked up from germline, CDR1 is DFQATT and CDR2 is SNEGSKA (reference sequence). The CDR3 spans 13 residues. The DNA of the CDR3 is TGCAGTGCTAGTGGACAGGGATGGTATGAGCAGTTCTTC. Its translation is CSASGQGWYEQFF.

The chain joins TRBV12-3 or TRBV12-4 to TRBJ2-5, with D unresolved. This CDR3 contains 14 residues. V gave up 1 base and J gave up 3 bases, with 9 bases separating them. The CDR3 is CASSLVPAEETQYF. In nucleotides, the CDR3 is TGTGCCAGCAGTTTAGTGCCAGCCGAAGAGACCCAGTACTTC.

The chain combines TRBV5-1 with TRBJ1-2; no definite D call. CDR3 length: 15 residues. With 0 bases removed from V and 1 base from J, the gap between germline ends came to 10 bases. Germline CDR1 SGHRS, CDR2 YFSETQ. The CDR3 nucleotides are TGCGCCAGCAGCTTGGTGGCGACGATTAACTATGGCTACACCTTC. It translates to CASSLVATINYGYTF.

As for this clonotype: A junction end diverges from the germline sequence, so it may reflect a read error. This chain links TRBV14 with TRBJ2-1; 8 bases are shared with TRBD1. CDR3 size: 17 residues. The germline V gene has CDR1 SGHDN and CDR2 FVKESK. The CDR3 spells CASSKDLDRVSYNEQFF. The CDR3 DNA reads as TGTGCCAGCAGCAAAGATCTGGACAGGGTTAGCTACAATGAGCAGTTCTTC.

The chain has TRBV6-5 and TRBJ1-5; 9 bases fit TRBD1. In germline, CDR1 is MNHEY, CDR2 SVGAGI. V gave up 4 bases and J gave up 5 bases; unmatched junction bases: 6. The CDR3 spans 15 residues. In DNA form, the CDR3 reads TGTGCCAGCAGTTGGACAGGGGCGCAGGATCAGCCCCAGCATTTT. It is translated as CASSWTGAQDQPQHF.

This sequence joins TRBV20-1 and TRBJ2-7, with D possibly matching TRBD1 (6 bases). CDR3 size: 15 residues. Germline values: CDR1 DFQATT, CDR2 SNEGSKA (reference sequence). V was pared by 0 bases and J by 0 bases, with 12 bases between. DNA of the CDR3: TGCAGTGCTAGAGATCGAGGGGGAAGCTCCTACGAGCAGTACGTC. Translation gives CSARDRGGSSYEQYV.

This clonotype has a handful of counts. This chain uses TRBV15 with TRBJ1-5; 10 bases align to TRBD1. This CDR3 has 14 residues. V lost 9 bases to trimming and J lost 3 bases; unmatched junction nucleotides: 5. Germline V gene sequence: CDR1 LNHNV, CDR2 YYDKDF (reference sequence). DNA of the CDR3: TGTGCCACTGGACAGGGGGGAATCAATCAGCCCCAGCATTTT. Its translation is CATGQGGINQPQHF.

J is TRBJ2-3 and V is TRBV20-1; D unresolved. The CDR3 covers 14 residues. Germline lookup yields CDR1 DFQATT and CDR2 SNEGSKA (reference sequence). V lost 0 bases and J 0 bases, leaving 7 bases between the germline ends. CDR3 coding DNA: TGCAGTGCTAGAGATAGAAGAAGCACAGATACGCAGTATTTT. Its protein product is CSARDRRSTDTQYF.

The DNA for the CDR3 is TGCGCCAGCAGCTTGGCCGTTAGCGGGGGGATCACAGATACGCAGTATTTT. It codes for CASSLAVSGGITDTQYF. The rearrangement links TRBV5-1 to TRBJ2-3, with 10 positions matching TRBD2. CDR3 length: 17 amino acids. Germline lookup yields CDR1 SGHRS and CDR2 YFSETQ. The V segment lost 0 bases and the J segment 2 bases; nucleotides outside the gene matches: 6.

This clonotype was picked up a small number of times. The chain is built from TRBV20-1 and TRBJ2-2, with a possible D match to TRBD2 (6 bases). Germline assignment: CDR1 DFQATT and CDR2 SNEGSKA (reference sequence). V gave up 5 bases and J gave up 6 bases, with 19 bases separating them. The CDR3 loop spans 15 amino acids. The CDR3 nucleotides are TGCAGTGCTGGGTCGTTAGCGGAGTACCCCGGGGAGCTGTTTTTT. Its protein product is CSAGSLAEYPGELFF.

This clonotype was seen only a few times. The chain uses TRBV20-1 and TRBJ2-1; D might be TRBD2 (6 bases). CDR3 length equals 14 residues. The V gene's germline CDR1 is DFQATT and CDR2 SNEGSKA (reference sequence). Trimming shortened V by 0 bases and J by 5 bases, and 11 bases separated the two germline ends. The CDR3 DNA sequence: TGCAGTGCTAGAGATCCGACTAGAGACAATGAGCAGTTCTTC. It translates to CSARDPTRDNEQFF.

V is TRBV5-4 and J is TRBJ2-5, with D perhaps being TRBD1 or TRBD2 (5 bases each). V lost 5 bases, J lost 0 bases, and 11 bases lay in between. This CDR3 spans 14 amino acids. Germline loops: CDR1 SGHNT, CDR2 YYREEE (reference sequence). CDR3 loop: CASSMGPNQETQYF. CDR3 DNA: TGTGCCAGCAGTATGGGACCGAACCAAGAGACCCAGTACTTC.

A few counts support this clonotype. V and J are TRBV7-9 and TRBJ2-5; a possible D gene is TRBD2 (5 bases). Germline CDR1 reads SEHNR; CDR2 reads FQNEAQ (reference sequence). This CDR3 spans 14 amino acids. V lost 4 bases to trimming and J lost 4 bases, with 13 bases between them. CDR3: CASSSDWEPETQYF. CDR3 DNA: TGTGCCAGCAGCTCCGACTGGGAGCCAGAGACCCAGTACTTC.

This clonotype was seen more than once but under ten times. CDR3 residues: CASSLGTGGVRKGLYEQYV. CDR3 coding DNA: TGTGCCAGCAGCTTAGGGACAGGGGGCGTCCGCAAAGGACTCTACGAGCAGTACGTC. This chain links TRBV5-4 with TRBJ2-7; TRBD1 matches at 12 bases. V dropped 2 bases and J dropped 3; count of bases not matched to a gene: 15. Germline V gene sequence: CDR1 SGHNT, CDR2 YYREEE (reference sequence). CDR3 length: 19 amino acids.

The rearrangement links TRBV10-3 to TRBJ2-1; 8 positions match TRBD2. Germline CDR1 reads ENHRY; CDR2 reads SYGVKD. V lost 2 bases to trimming and J lost 0 bases; unmatched junction nucleotides: 12. CDR3 size: 19 residues. The CDR3 sequence is CAISEPSGRSGASYNEQFF. CDR3 bases: TGTGCCATCAGTGAGCCCTCGGGACGTAGCGGGGCCTCCTACAATGAGCAGTTCTTC.

The chain is built from TRBV29-1 and TRBJ2-1, with D tentatively TRBD2 (5 bases). The germline V and J ends were trimmed by 7 bases and 7 bases, with 17 bases remaining between them. The germline CDR1 and CDR2 sequences are SQVTM and ANQGSEA. CDR3 size: 13 residues. DNA for the CDR3: TGCAGCGCCCGAAGCGGCGCCGGGAATGAGCAGTTCTTC. This encodes CSARSGAGNEQFF.

The chain couples TRBV6-6 to TRBJ2-7; the match to TRBD1 covers 8 bases. CDR1 and CDR2 from the germline V gene are MNHNY and SVGAGI (reference sequence). Trimming took 6 bases from V and 7 from J; bases not matched to a gene: 8. The CDR3 extends over 13 amino acids. The CDR3 bases are TGTGCCAGCAGACCGACAGGGGTGGTAGAGCAGTACGTC. Amino acid sequence: CASRPTGVVEQYV.

This chain uses TRBV7-2 with TRBJ2-2; 9 bases fit TRBD1. Germline CDR1 is SGHTA and CDR2 is FQGNSA. The CDR3 runs to 16 residues. V shed 6 bases, J shed 3 bases, and the junction held 8 bases outside the gene matches. This CDR3 is CASRQGQGTYTGELFF. The CDR3 nucleotides read TGTGCCAGCAGACAGGGACAGGGCACTTACACCGGGGAGCTGTTTTTT.

This clonotype appeared a few times. The chain uses TRBV20-1 and TRBJ2-1; 9 bases line up with TRBD2. V lost 0 bases and J lost 8; bases outside the gene matches: 8. The CDR3 contains 15 residues. Looked up from germline, CDR1 is DFQATT and CDR2 is SNEGSKA (reference sequence). CDR3 sequence reads: CSARDWAGGFDEQFF. Here the CDR3 DNA reads TGCAGTGCTAGAGATTGGGCGGGAGGGTTCGATGAGCAGTTCTTC.

This sequence joins TRBV7-2 and TRBJ2-1, with D unclear. The CDR3 contains 12 residues. Germline CDR1 reads SGHTA; CDR2 reads FQGNSA. V was clipped by 4 bases and J by 10 bases, with 11 bases between them. For the CDR3, the DNA is TGTGCCAGCAGCTCTAGGGCTAAGGAGCAGTTCTTC. Its protein is CASSSRAKEQFF.

The V call is TRBV5-8, the J call TRBJ2-4; 14 bases fit TRBD2. Trimming cost V 0 bases and J 6 bases; bases outside gene matches: 2. Per the germline V gene, CDR1 is SGHTS and CDR2 is YDEGEE. The CDR3 totals 16 residues. Here the CDR3 reads CASSLGLAGGTNIQYF. The CDR3 nucleotides are TGTGCCAGCAGCTTGGGACTAGCGGGAGGGACAAACATTCAGTACTTC.

This clonotype was counted a few times. This chain uses TRBV6-2 or TRBV6-3 with TRBJ1-5; no clear D. This CDR3 spans 16 amino acids. CDR1 and CDR2 (germline): MNHEY, SVGEGT. Trimming shortened V by 6 bases and J by 5 bases, and 20 bases separated the two germline ends. In DNA form, the CDR3 reads TGTGCCAGCAGACAACGTCTGACGCAGGCGTATCAGCCCCAGCATTTT. Translation: CASRQRLTQAYQPQHF.

The rearrangement uses TRBV12-3 or TRBV12-4 and TRBJ1-5, with 10 bases fitting TRBD1. The CDR3 is made up of 14 amino acids. The V segment lost 6 bases and the J segment 11 bases; nucleotides outside the gene matches: 10. The CDR3 protein is CASSRDRGLSAQHF. The CDR3 DNA sequence: TGTGCCAGCAGCCGGGACAGGGGTCTCTCGGCCCAGCATTTT.

The rearrangement joins TRBV7-8 to TRBJ2-3, with 9 bases aligning to TRBD1. The J segment lost 1 base and the V segment lost 5 bases, leaving 4 bases of the junction unmatched. There are 15 residues in the CDR3. Germline CDR1 is SGHVS and CDR2 is FQNEAQ. CDR3 DNA: TGTGCCAGCAGCCAGGGGGACAGGGGCACAGATACGCAGTATTTT. Translation: CASSQGDRGTDTQYF.

The chain uses TRBV5-4 and TRBJ1-2; TRBD1 agrees at 8 bases. The CDR3 has 15 residues. CDR1 is SGHNT and CDR2 is YYREEE in the germline V gene (reference sequence). V shed 0 bases, J shed 8 bases, and the junction held 9 bases outside the gene matches. Written as DNA, the CDR3 is TGTGCCAGCAGCTTGGTGAGCCAGGGGGCACCGGGCTACACCTTC. Translated: CASSLVSQGAPGYTF.